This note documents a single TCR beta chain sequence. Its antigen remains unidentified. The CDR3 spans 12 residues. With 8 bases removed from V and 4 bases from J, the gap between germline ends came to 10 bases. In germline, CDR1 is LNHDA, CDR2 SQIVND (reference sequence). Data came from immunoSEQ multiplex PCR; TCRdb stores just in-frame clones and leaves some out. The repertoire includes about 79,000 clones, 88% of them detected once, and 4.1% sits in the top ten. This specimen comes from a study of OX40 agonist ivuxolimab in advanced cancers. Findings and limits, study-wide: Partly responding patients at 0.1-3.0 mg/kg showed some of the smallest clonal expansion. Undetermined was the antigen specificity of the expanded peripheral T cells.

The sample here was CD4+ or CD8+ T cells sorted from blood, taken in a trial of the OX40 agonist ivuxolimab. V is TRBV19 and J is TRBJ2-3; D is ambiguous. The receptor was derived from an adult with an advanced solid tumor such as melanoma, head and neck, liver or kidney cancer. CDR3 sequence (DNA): TGTGCCAGTGGACGGGCGGCAGATACGCAGTATTTT. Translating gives CASGRAADTQYF.